This T cell receptor (beta chain) emerged from a study of OX40 agonist ivuxolimab in advanced cancers. Study-wide results and limits: Averaging showed that CD8+ T cells had more expanded clones than CD4+ did.

The table came from immunoSEQ multiplex PCR; TCRdb's copy has only in-frame clones and leaves some out. Of 94,000 or so clones in the sample, 84% were seen once. This clone was found a few times. The antigen is not known. The material sequenced was CD4+ or CD8+ T cells sorted from blood, taken in a trial of the OX40 agonist ivuxolimab. The clonotype was recovered from an adult with an advanced solid tumor such as melanoma, head and neck, liver or kidney cancer.

The CDR3 DNA sequence: TGTGCCAGCAGGCAATATATCGAGCAGTACTTC. It translates to CASRQYIEQYF. The rearrangement joins TRBV7-3 to TRBJ2-7; D ambiguous. The germline V gene encodes CDR1 SGHTA and CDR2 FQGTGA. Trimming removed 6 bases at V and 6 bases at J, with 9 bases between. The CDR3 consists of 11 residues.